This T cell receptor (beta chain) was identified during a study of blood T cell repertoires in COVID-19. Study-level information: Sources were T cells, B-cell-depleted T cells, or PBMCs; the material itself was cDNA or gDNA.

The V gene's germline CDR1 is LNHDA and CDR2 SQIVND (reference sequence). The CDR3 has 14 residues. V lost 7 bases and J 2 bases, leaving 14 bases between the germline ends. As processed by the authors: It was from reference gene primer amplification that nucleated cell counts were estimated. Only in-frame clones appear in the TCRdb table, and some are missing; sequencing was by immunoSEQ multiplex PCR. D and trimming were read from the DNA, whereas the V and J calls and clone size are those reported in that table. The sample carries hundreds of thousands of clones, 82% recorded once. Individuals aged about 18 to 90 years were recruited from about two dozen US areas. Participants reported their clinical history, and cohort assignment relied on those reports.

The V and J genes are TRBV19 and TRBJ1-1; D call uncertain. Material for sequencing was PBMCs or T cells enriched from blood (not recorded which). The TCR comes from a man aged 35 to 55 who had been exposed to COVID-19. CDR3 sequence: CASKREPENTEAFF. As DNA, the CDR3 is TGTGCCAGTAAACGGGAGCCAGAAAACACTGAAGCTTTCTTT.